These 7 T cell receptor beta chains were sequenced from one sample in a study of blood T cell repertoires in COVID-19. Assay used: immunoSEQ multiplex PCR; TCRdb lists only in-frame clones, some missing. The data show some 97,000 clones, with more than 65% seen just once and about 12% held by the top ten. The sample was peripheral blood. Receptors originate from a woman between 65 and 79 years old with acute or convalescent COVID-19.

This clone was detected only a few times. The chain combines TRBV7-3 with TRBJ1-3, with D maybe TRBD1 (5 bases). This CDR3 is built from 15 residues. Germline lookup yields CDR1 SGHTA and CDR2 FQGTGA. Deletions cut 0 bases from V and 1 base from J, with 7 bases between. The CDR3 nucleotides read TGTGCCAGCAGCTTAACGTCAGGGTCTGGAAACACCATATATTTT. It translates to CASSLTSGSGNTIYF.

The CDR3 region is CASSPGTLSNQPQHF. The CDR3 coding sequence is TGTGCCAGCAGCCCCGGGACACTTAGCAATCAGCCCCAGCATTTT. This rearrangement joins TRBV28 to TRBJ1-5, with D maybe TRBD1 (6 bases). Deletions cut 6 bases from V and 0 bases from J, with 12 bases between. The CDR3 has 15 amino acids. Per the germline V gene, CDR1 is MDHEN and CDR2 is SYDVKM.

This chain joins TRBV2 and TRBJ1-1; 9 bases line up with TRBD1. Germline V gene sequence: CDR1 SNHLY, CDR2 FYNNEI. The CDR3 length is 15 residues. V lost 7 bases, J lost 6 bases, and 12 bases stayed unmatched. CDR3 sequence reads: CASTLRTGDVPEAFF. CDR3 bases: TGTGCCAGCACTCTTAGGACAGGGGATGTCCCTGAAGCTTTCTTT.

J is TRBJ2-3 and V is TRBV2; no clear D gene. V shed 1 base and J shed 2 bases, with 7 bases lying between them. Germline CDR1 and CDR2: SNHLY and FYNNEI. This CDR3 has 14 amino acids. Here the CDR3 DNA reads TGTGCCAGCAGTGAAGTGGGCCCCACAGATACGCAGTATTTT. Translation: CASSEVGPTDTQYF.

The chain is built from TRBV10-3 and TRBJ1-4; 7 bases are a match to TRBD1. Germline V gene sequence: CDR1 ENHRY, CDR2 SYGVKD. The CDR3 runs 16 residues. The V gene end was trimmed by 6 bases and the J gene end by 5 bases; junction bases not matched to a gene: 12. For the CDR3, the DNA is TGTGCCATCAGCGTTCACCGGGACAGTATAAATGAAAAACTGTTTTTT. Translated: CAISVHRDSINEKLFF.

This chain connects TRBV7-9 to TRBJ1-4; D gene unclear. Trimming shortened V by 2 bases and J by 0 bases, and 7 bases separated the two germline ends. The CDR3 sequence is 15 residues long. Germline V gene lookup returns CDR1 SEHNR and CDR2 FQNEAQ (reference sequence). The CDR3 nucleotides are TGTGCCAGCAGCTTAATAGCCTCAACTAATGAAAAACTGTTTTTT. Translated, it gives CASSLIASTNEKLFF.

The gene calls are TRBV6-5 and TRBJ2-5; no clear D gene. Germline CDR1 MNHEY, CDR2 SVGAGI. This CDR3 comprises 13 residues. Trimming cost V 6 bases and J 5 bases, with 13 bases left between them. The CDR3: CASRYRSDETQYF. DNA of the CDR3: TGTGCCAGCAGGTATCGGAGTGACGAGACCCAGTACTTC.